The rows below give T cell receptor beta chains drawn from one sample of a study of blood T cell repertoires in COVID-19. Assay: immunoSEQ multiplex PCR; the TCRdb copy retains only in-frame clones and omits some. Found here are 200,000 to 250,000 clones, about 90% of them singletons; the top ten hold 3% to 3.5%. The specimen was PBMCs or T cells enriched from blood (not recorded which). The receptors come from a woman aged 50 to 65 in a cohort exposed to, infected with or recovered from COVID-19 (not recorded which). Each CDR3 is given without its conserved first and last residue. A D gene is named only where the DNA matches it firmly.

V gene | D gene | CDR3 protein
TRBV2 | TRBD1 | ASNRQGADNEQF
TRBV5-1 | . | ASRQDTGSLAF
TRBV2 | . | ASARGGGTDTQY
TRBV4-3 | TRBD2 | ASSDSGDLTGELF
TRBV5-1 | . | ASSSARAGASRAKNIQY
TRBV14 | . | ASSQAGRRHT
TRBV12-3/TRBV12-4 | . | ASSSTGKTEAF
TRBV6-1 | . | ASSEGNNRAGANVLT
TRBV5-1 | . | ASSAPGDEQY
TRBV15 | TRBD1 | ATRGRGNAPNSPLH
TRBV5-1 | . | ASSLGRGAGFFNEQF
TRBV5-1 | TRBD1 | ASSLGQASSYEQY
TRBV28 | . | ASSLEGYGYT
TRBV5-4 | TRBD2 | ASSTGLVRSSGETQY
TRBV18 | . | ASSSQRTATGNNTEAF
TRBV25-1 | TRBD2 | ASSAALAGTLAEQY
TRBV30 | . | AWSRTGREAF
TRBV7-3 | . | ASSAHMESPLH
TRBV7-3 | . | ASSFTGSGETQY
TRBV5-1 | . | ASSDTGGDTEAF
TRBV5-4 | TRBD1 | ASSTDRDRGRGGYT
TRBV6-5 | . | ASSYVGQNTEAF
TRBV3-1/TRBV3-2 | TRBD2 | ASSPGGRTGELF
TRBV6-5 | . | ASSYTAVTTGNGYT
TRBV10-3 | TRBD1 | AISETGDEKLF
TRBV6-2/TRBV6-3 | . | ASSWTGWTEAF
TRBV3-1/TRBV3-2 | TRBD1 | ASSQRRTGVVGYTEAF
TRBV2 | . | ASSVTGHFNEKLF
TRBV6-2/TRBV6-3 | . | ASSYPLGGGYT
TRBV7-9 | . | ASSRAHRGEKLF
TRBV4-2 | TRBD2 | ASSQVGRGDLSYNEQF
TRBV7-3 | TRBD2 | ASSFRGGLNTQY
TRBV29-1 | . | SVVGTTGPQH
TRBV4-3 | TRBD2 | ASSQDFAGGETQY
TRBV7-7 | TRBD1 | ASSFRTGNTGELF
TRBV28 | . | ASSSEGGRDQPQH
TRBV12-2 | . | ASRLWPAACGIAGTETQY
TRBV9 | TRBD1 | ASTSLDRGYTEAF
TRBV12-3/TRBV12-4 | . | ASSLGYGYT
TRBV7-6 | TRBD1 | ASSPPGTGVETQY
TRBV7-2 | . | ASSSGQNTEAF